The 29 T cell receptor beta chains given below trace back to one sample, sequenced in a study of human T cells and chemical hapten exposure. Time point meaning: patch test 3, about 24 weeks after DPC sensitization. Treatment noted: therapeutic diphenylcyclopropenone sensitization with weekly scalp DPC. Each CDR3 protein gets one entry after TCRdb re-called the RACE reads with MiXCR. The sample has 95,000 to 150,000 distinct CDR3 sequences, about 11% seen once. The material sequenced was whole blood, taken in connection with sensitization to the hapten diphenylcyclopropenone (DPC). These receptors all stem from a woman aged 50 to 60 with alopecia areata. Some clones in this sample may be carry-over from other donors' samples.

A few counts support this clonotype. The rearrangement uses TRBV15 and TRBJ2-3; D remains ambiguous. From germline, CDR1 is LNHNV and CDR2 YYDKDF (reference sequence). The CDR3 loop spans 18 amino acids. The V and J ends lost 0 bases and 4 bases respectively, with 20 bases between them. The CDR3 DNA sequence: TGTGCCACCAGCAGAGATCGGAGTCCCGGATCGGCCTCAGATACGCAGTATTTT. Protein: CATSRDRSPGSASDTQYF.

This clonotype was observed a handful of times. The chain employs TRBV3-1 and TRBJ2-7; TRBD1 agrees at 7 bases. Trimming cost V 4 bases and J 3 bases; bases outside gene matches: 6. Germline CDR1 and CDR2: LGHDT and YNNKEL (reference sequence). The CDR3 is 14 residues long. CDR3 protein: CASSPGTVSYEQYF. The CDR3 DNA follows: TGTGCCAGCAGCCCCGGGACAGTGAGCTACGAGCAGTACTTC.

This clonotype appeared a few times. The chain joins TRBV29-1 to TRBJ2-3; 7 bases line up with TRBD2. V gave up 8 bases and J gave up 5 bases; unmatched junction bases: 16. Germline CDR1 and CDR2: SQVTM and ANQGSEA. The CDR3 contains 15 residues. The CDR3 DNA reads TGCAGCACCCGGGCCAGCGGGGCCCGGGGAGATACGCAGTATTTT. Translation: CSTRASGARGDTQYF.

This chain links TRBV7-2 with TRBJ2-2, with 11 positions matching TRBD2. CDR1 and CDR2 from the germline V gene are SGHTA and FQGNSA. The CDR3 spans 16 residues. J lost 7 bases, V lost 8 bases, and 12 bases had no gene match. CDR3 residues: CASSPGGTSGIGELFF. The CDR3 nucleotides read TGTGCCAGCTCCCCCGGCGGGACTAGCGGTATCGGGGAGCTGTTTTTT.

This chain links TRBV5-1 with TRBJ2-5; D remains unclear. Germline loops: CDR1 SGHRS, CDR2 YFSETQ. V was shortened by 0 bases and J by 7 bases, with 10 bases between the two germline ends. CDR3 size: 13 residues. The CDR3 is CASSLGLARTQYF. The CDR3, as DNA: TGCGCCAGCAGCTTGGGACTCGCCCGGACCCAGTACTTC. Looking up the rest from reference TRBV5-1 and TRBJ2-5 gives the full variable domain: KAGVTQTPRYLIKTRGQQVTLSCSPISGHRSVSWYQQTPGQGLQFLFEYFSETQRNKGNFPGRFSGRQFSNSRSEMNVSTLELGDSALYLCASSLGLARTQYFGPGTRLLVL.

This chain uses TRBV29-1 with TRBJ1-1; the D is unclear. Germline assignment: CDR1 SQVTM and CDR2 ANQGSEA. The V end lost 3 bases, the J end lost 0 bases, and 8 bases lay between the germline ends. There are 13 residues in the CDR3. CDR3: CSVDKYMNTEAFF. The CDR3 DNA reads as TGCAGCGTTGATAAGTACATGAACACTGAAGCTTTCTTT.

CDR3 residues: CASSLAGYSYTF. The DNA of the CDR3 is TGTGCCAGCAGTTTAGCCGGGTACAGCTACACCTTC. V is TRBV12-3 or TRBV12-4 and J is TRBJ1-2; no clear D. Trimming cost V 0 bases and J 9 bases, with 8 bases left between them. There are 12 residues in the CDR3.

A few counts support this clonotype. The chain has TRBV20-1 and TRBJ1-1; TRBD1 might be the D (6 bases). V lost 6 bases and J lost 1, with 12 bases in between. Germline loops: CDR1 DFQATT, CDR2 SNEGSKA (reference sequence). The CDR3 spans 13 residues. The CDR3 DNA sequence: TGCAGTGCACTTCCGGGGGCGAACACTGAAGCTTTCTTT. Amino acid sequence: CSALPGANTEAFF.

This clonotype was seen only a few times. V is TRBV20-1 and J is TRBJ1-2, with TRBD1 matching 8 bases. The CDR3 sequence is 14 residues long. The trim removed 3 bases at V and 4 bases at J, leaving 7 bases unmatched. From germline, CDR1 is DFQATT and CDR2 SNEGSKA (reference sequence). The CDR3 is CSARGQADFYGYTF. CDR3 DNA sequence: TGCAGTGCTAGGGGACAGGCTGATTTCTATGGCTACACCTTC.

This clonotype was counted only a few times. The J gene is TRBJ2-7, the V gene TRBV27; D not certain. This CDR3 has 13 residues. The germline gives CDR1 MNHEY, CDR2 SMNVEV (reference sequence). V lost 3 bases, J lost 3 bases, and 9 bases lay in between. CDR3: CASSFGPLYEQYF. Written as DNA, the CDR3 is TGTGCCAGCAGTTTCGGGCCGCTCTACGAGCAGTACTTC.

The rearrangement uses TRBV3-1 and TRBJ1-1, with a weak D call TRBD1 (6 bases). The V end was cut by 5 bases, the J end by 4 bases, with 8 bases between. This CDR3 contains 12 residues. Looked up from germline, CDR1 is LGHDT and CDR2 is YNNKEL (reference sequence). CDR3 amino acids: CASSTGLTEAFF. DNA for the CDR3: TGTGCCAGCAGCACAGGGCTCACTGAAGCTTTCTTT.

This clonotype was observed at least ten times. The V call is TRBV6-5, the J call TRBJ2-5, with D unresolved. Germline V CDR1 and CDR2: MNHEY, SVGAGI. Trimming pared 10 bases from V and 5 bases from J, leaving 11 bases between. The CDR3 length is 11 residues. DNA of the CDR3: TGTGCCACCCAAGGTCTGGAGACCCAGTACTTC. Translated, it gives CATQGLETQYF.

There are many counts of this clonotype. The J gene is TRBJ2-7, the V gene TRBV5-1, with D possibly matching TRBD2 (6 bases). There are 15 residues in the CDR3. Germline CDR1 is SGHRS and CDR2 is YFSETQ. The V and J ends lost 0 bases and 5 bases respectively, with 15 bases between them. The CDR3 nucleotides are TGCGCCAGCAGCTTGGTGGGTCGGGAGTACGACGAGCAGTACTTC. This sequence encodes CASSLVGREYDEQYF.

This clonotype has more than one count but fewer than ten. The chain has TRBV7-2 and TRBJ2-1, with 8 bases aligning to TRBD2. J gave up 3 bases and V 4 bases, and 8 bases lay outside the gene matches. The CDR3 is 16 residues long. The germline CDR1 and CDR2 sequences are SGHTA and FQGNSA. The CDR3, as DNA: TGTGCCAGCAGCTCGGTAGCGGGACTTATCTACAATGAGCAGTTCTTC. It translates to CASSSVAGLIYNEQFF. Using reference TRBV7-2 and TRBJ2-1 for the parts outside the CDR3, the full variable domain is GAGVSQSPSNKVTEKGKDVELRCDPISGHTALYWYRQSLGQGLEFLIYFQGNSAPDKSGLPSDRFSAERTGGSVSTLTIQRTQQEDSAVYLCASSSVAGLIYNEQFFGPGTRLTVL.

The chain recombines TRBV20-1 with TRBJ1-5; D gene ambiguous. Trimming pared 6 bases from V and 1 base from J, leaving 10 bases between. The CDR3 has 13 amino acids. CDR1 DFQATT and CDR2 SNEGSKA come from the germline V gene (reference sequence). CDR3 sequence: CSAKSTSNQPQHF. CDR3 DNA sequence: TGCAGTGCAAAGTCCACGAGCAATCAGCCCCAGCATTTT.

At least ten counts were recorded for this clonotype. The chain recombines TRBV14 with TRBJ2-7, with TRBD2 identical over 12 bases. CDR1 and CDR2 from the germline V gene are SGHDN and FVKESK. The CDR3 loop spans 14 amino acids. V was pared by 4 bases and J by 7 bases, with 5 bases of the junction left unmatched. The CDR3 DNA follows: TGTGCCAGCAGCCTCCGACTAGCGGGAGAGGAGCAGTACTTC. Translated: CASSLRLAGEEQYF.

The J gene is TRBJ1-1, the V gene TRBV29-1; 7 bases agree with TRBD1. The J segment lost 3 bases and the V segment lost 4 bases, leaving 5 bases of the junction unmatched. Looked up from germline, CDR1 is SQVTM and CDR2 is ANQGSEA. This CDR3 spans 13 amino acids. The CDR3 DNA is TGCAGCGTTGTCTGGGACAGTCACACTGAAGCTTTCTTT. Translating it yields CSVVWDSHTEAFF.

V gene TRBV9 combines with J gene TRBJ2-7; a weak D match, TRBD2 (5 bases). Trimming pared 2 bases from V and 0 bases from J, leaving 12 bases between. Per the germline V gene, CDR1 is SGDLS and CDR2 is YYNGEE. The CDR3 has 15 amino acids. CDR3: CASSVRVQSSYEQYF. CDR3 DNA: TGTGCCAGCAGCGTGAGGGTACAAAGCTCCTACGAGCAGTACTTC.

This clonotype was detected a few times. The CDR3: CASSYEGQGAREQYF. CDR3 DNA: TGTGCCAGCAGTTACGAGGGACAGGGGGCTCGGGAGCAGTACTTC. The rearrangement joins TRBV6-5 to TRBJ2-7, with 12 positions matching TRBD1. The V and J ends lost 2 bases and 7 bases, in that order; junction bases with no gene match: 6. CDR1 is MNHEY and CDR2 is SVGAGI in the germline V gene. The CDR3 covers 15 residues.

The gene calls are TRBV27 and TRBJ2-7; 14 nucleotides align to TRBD2. This CDR3 is 17 amino acids long. After removal of 4 bases from V and 6 bases from J, the junction contained 11 bases not matched to a gene. Germline values: CDR1 MNHEY, CDR2 SMNVEV (reference sequence). CDR3 sequence (DNA): TGTGCCAGCAGTTCACTCTACGGGACTAGCGGGAGTATCGAGCAGTACTTC. This gives the protein CASSSLYGTSGSIEQYF.

This clonotype was recorded many times. The rearrangement links TRBV20-1 to TRBJ2-1; 9 nucleotides align to TRBD2. The J segment lost 6 bases and the V segment lost 2 bases, leaving 5 bases of the junction unmatched. The length of the CDR3 is 14 residues. Germline V gene sequence: CDR1 DFQATT, CDR2 SNEGSKA (reference sequence). The chain's CDR3 is CSARNAGGVNEQFF. CDR3 in DNA: TGCAGTGCTAGAAACGCGGGGGGGGTCAATGAGCAGTTCTTC.

The chain uses TRBV27 and TRBJ1-4; D uncertain. The V end was cut by 4 bases, the J end by 7 bases, with 10 bases between. The CDR3 has 13 residues. Germline assignment: CDR1 MNHEY and CDR2 SMNVEV (reference sequence). The CDR3 region is CASSSVGGEKLFF. The CDR3 nucleotides read TGTGCCAGCAGTTCAGTAGGTGGTGAAAAACTGTTTTTT.

The rearrangement uses TRBV5-5 and TRBJ1-2; TRBD1 is a possible D gene (5 bases). This CDR3 has 14 amino acids. Trimming pared 3 bases from V and 2 bases from J, leaving 11 bases between. Germline V CDR1 and CDR2: SGHKS, YYEKEE (reference sequence). DNA of the CDR3: TGTGCCAGCAGCTCAGACAGTCTCAACTATGGCTACACCTTC. This gives the protein CASSSDSLNYGYTF.

The genes are TRBV9 and TRBJ1-3; D is uncertain. Germline V CDR1 and CDR2: SGDLS, YYNGEE. V was cut by 5 bases and J by 3 bases, with 0 bases left in between. This CDR3 comprises 10 residues. CDR3 amino acids: CASSGNTIYF. In DNA, the CDR3 is TGTGCCAGCAGTGGAAACACCATATATTTT.

The chain is built from TRBV18 and TRBJ2-3, with TRBD1 matching over 8 bases. The CDR3 consists of 15 residues. Germline CDR1 is KGHSH and CDR2 is LQKENI. With 2 bases clipped from V and 1 base from J, the junction kept 2 bases outside the gene matches. The chain's CDR3 is CASSPATGGTDTQYF. The CDR3 DNA sequence: TGTGCCAGCTCACCAGCGACAGGGGGCACAGATACGCAGTATTTT.

Ten or more counts support this clonotype. The chain uses TRBV20-1 and TRBJ2-3, with D uncertain. Germline-derived CDR1 and CDR2 are DFQATT and SNEGSKA (reference sequence). CDR3 length: 13 amino acids. Deletions cut 5 bases from V and 6 bases from J, with 15 bases between. CDR3 coding DNA: TGCAGTGCTCACGAGGACCTAGGGGATACGCAGTATTTT. Its protein is CSAHEDLGDTQYF.

The table lists this clonotype with a few counts. V usage is TRBV28 and J usage is TRBJ1-3; weak D call: TRBD1 (5 bases). The germline V gene encodes CDR1 MDHEN and CDR2 SYDVKM. The CDR3 covers 16 residues. Trimming pared 7 bases from V and 1 base from J, leaving 17 bases between. CDR3 sequence: CASIGPGRKSGNTIYF. The CDR3 DNA is TGTGCCAGCATAGGTCCAGGGAGGAAATCTGGAAACACCATATATTTT.

The chain uses TRBV5-1 and TRBJ1-1; no firm D call. Trimming stripped 0 bases from V and 0 bases from J, with 9 bases between. CDR3 size: 15 residues. CDR1 and CDR2 from the germline V gene are SGHRS and YFSETQ. CDR3 protein: CASSLEVGMNTEAFF. CDR3 sequence (DNA): TGCGCCAGCAGCTTGGAGGTTGGCATGAACACTGAAGCTTTCTTT.

The chain links TRBV7-9 to TRBJ2-1; D unresolved. CDR3 length: 12 residues. Per the germline V gene, CDR1 is SEHNR and CDR2 is FQNEAQ (reference sequence). Trimming pared 1 base from V and 8 bases from J, leaving 6 bases between. CDR3 in DNA: TGTGCCAGCAGCTTAGACTCCGATGAGCAGTTCTTC. Translated, it gives CASSLDSDEQFF.